This T cell receptor (beta chain) was recovered during a study of blood T cell repertoires in COVID-19. Turning to the study itself: Sites in the United States, Italy and Spain provided acute and convalescent COVID-19 samples.

CDR1 and CDR2 (germline): LGHNT, FRNRAP. V was cut by 3 bases and J by 3 bases, with 8 bases left in between. This CDR3 comprises 13 residues. Produced via immunoSEQ multiplex PCR; TCRdb's table is partial and in-frame only. This table holds about 60,000 clones, approximately 90% found once. The chain recombines TRBV12-5 with TRBJ1-1; D not resolved. Sequencing was done on a sample of peripheral blood. This clonotype originated in a man in his fifties or sixties with acute or convalescent COVID-19. CDR3 sequence reads: CASGLTQDTEAFF. The CDR3 DNA reads as TGTGCTAGTGGTTTAACCCAGGACACTGAAGCTTTCTTT.